The T cell receptor beta chain described here comes from a study of cytomegalovirus exposure and HLA in healthy donors. General study points: A missense DCLRE1C variant was associated with V- and J-gene trimming of TCR beta chains in a later analysis, and an independent cohort replicated the association.

Primers included in the PCR were 60 Vbeta and 13 Jbeta primers. Only in-frame clones appear in the TCRdb table, and some are missing; sequencing was by immunoSEQ multiplex PCR. This sample has some 70,000 clones, with roughly two thirds found just once. Details on this clone: Antigen unknown.

The receptor's source is a male donor in good health and CMV-seropositive. Material: PBMCs.

CDR3 nucleotides: TGTGCCAGCAGCTTAGACCCGCCGCCGGGGGGCTACACCTTC. It is translated as CASSLDPPPGGYTF. The chain couples TRBV7-7 to TRBJ1-2; D gene unclear. The CDR3 has 14 amino acids. Trimming left V 1 base short and J 8 bases short, with 14 bases between. Germline assignment: CDR1 SSHAT and CDR2 FNYEAQ (reference sequence).